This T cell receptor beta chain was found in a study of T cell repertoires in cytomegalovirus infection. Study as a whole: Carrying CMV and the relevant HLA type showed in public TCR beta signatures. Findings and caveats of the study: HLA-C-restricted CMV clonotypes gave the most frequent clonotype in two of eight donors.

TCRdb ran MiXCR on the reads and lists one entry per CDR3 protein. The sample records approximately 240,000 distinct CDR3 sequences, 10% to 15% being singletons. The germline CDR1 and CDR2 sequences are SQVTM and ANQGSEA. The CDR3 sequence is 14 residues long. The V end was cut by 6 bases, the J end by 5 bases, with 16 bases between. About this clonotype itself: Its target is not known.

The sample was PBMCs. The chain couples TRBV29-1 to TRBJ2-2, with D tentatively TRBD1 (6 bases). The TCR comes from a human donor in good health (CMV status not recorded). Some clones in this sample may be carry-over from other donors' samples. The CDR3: CSVSHGTQTGELFF. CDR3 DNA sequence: TGCAGCGTATCGCACGGGACACAAACCGGGGAGCTGTTTTTT.